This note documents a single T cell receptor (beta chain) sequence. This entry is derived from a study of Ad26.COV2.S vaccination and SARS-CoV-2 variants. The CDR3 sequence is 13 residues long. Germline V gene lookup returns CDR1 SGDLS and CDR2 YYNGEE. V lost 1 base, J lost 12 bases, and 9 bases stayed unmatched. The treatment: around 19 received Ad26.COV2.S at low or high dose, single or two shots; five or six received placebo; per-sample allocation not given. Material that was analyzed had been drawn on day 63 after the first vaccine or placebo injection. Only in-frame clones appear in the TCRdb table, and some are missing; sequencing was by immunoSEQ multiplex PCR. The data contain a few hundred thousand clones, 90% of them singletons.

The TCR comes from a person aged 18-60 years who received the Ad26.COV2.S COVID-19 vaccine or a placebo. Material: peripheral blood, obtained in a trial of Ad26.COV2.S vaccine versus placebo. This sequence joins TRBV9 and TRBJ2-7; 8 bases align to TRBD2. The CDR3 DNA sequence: TGTGCCAGCAGCGTAACAGCGGGAGTAAATCCGTACTTC. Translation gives CASSVTAGVNPYF.